Listed below are T cell receptor beta chains from one sample, sequenced in a study of CD8 T cells in ankylosing spondylitis. Each CDR3 protein is one row after TCRdb ran MiXCR on the 5' RACE reads. The repertoire holds 35,000 or so distinct CDR3 sequences, with about 15% as singletons. The sequenced sample was blood. These receptors were taken from a male donor with ankylosing spondylitis or in good health (not recorded which). The CDR3 runs from the conserved cysteine through the conserved F or W. The D gene is left open where the match is weak. Not all rows give a size; the values are once, few, many and, for expanded clones, a class.

many	TRBV5-1	TRBD2	TRBJ2-5	CASSLRAGLASETQYF	TGCGCCAGCAGCTTGCGTGCCGGACTAGCGAGTGAGACCCAGTACTTC
NA	TRBV6-1	TRBD1	TRBJ2-7	CASSDPRQGLSYEQYF	TGTGCCAGCAGTGACCCCAGACAGGGTTTGTCCTACGAGCAGTACTTC
many	TRBV28	NA	TRBJ2-7	CASQSGNLYF	TGCGCCAGCCAGAGTGGGAACCTCTACTTC
NA	TRBV20-1	TRBD1	TRBJ1-4	CSAPGTGREKLFF	TGCAGTGCCCCCGGGACAGGGAGGGAAAAACTGTTTTTT
few	TRBV14	NA	TRBJ2-3	CASSWTDTQYF	TGTGCCAGCAGTTGGACAGATACGCAGTATTTT
NA	TRBV11-1	NA	TRBJ2-5	CASSFGTDLWF	TGTGCCAGCAGCTTCGGGACGGACCTGTGGTTC
few	TRBV27	NA	TRBJ1-2	CASSKGPPLLDGYTF	TGTGCCAGCAGCAAGGGGCCACCCTTACTAGATGGCTACACCTTC
many	TRBV15	TRBD2	TRBJ2-1	CATSRSGGVNEQFF	TGTGCCACCAGCCGGAGCGGGGGGGTTAATGAGCAGTTCTTC
NA	TRBV21-1	NA	TRBJ2-1	CASSNQGQGDNNEQFF	TGTGCCAGCAGCAACCAAGGACAGGGTGATAACAATGAGCAGTTCTTC
NA	TRBV27	TRBD1	TRBJ1-1	CASSWQGDTEAFF	TGTGCCAGCAGTTGGCAGGGGGATACTGAAGCTTTCTTT
NA	TRBV6-2/TRBV6-3	NA	TRBJ2-3	CASSPIRTKPYTQYF	TGTGCCAGCAGCCCTATTCGGACTAAGCCATATACGCAGTATTTT
NA	TRBV12-3/TRBV12-4	NA	TRBJ2-1	CASRVLGINEQFF	TGTGCCAGCAGGGTTCTGGGAATTAATGAGCAGTTCTTC
NA	TRBV7-9	NA	TRBJ1-5	CASSLDAPYQPQHF	TGTGCCAGCAGCTTAGATGCCCCCTATCAGCCCCAGCATTTT
NA	TRBV7-2	NA	TRBJ2-2	CASRRLGGTGELFF	TGTGCCAGCAGACGGCTTGGTGGGACCGGGGAGCTGTTTTTT
few	TRBV7-2	NA	TRBJ1-4	CASSFRFGEKLFF	TGTGCCAGCAGCTTTCGTTTTGGGGAAAAACTGTTTTTT
NA	TRBV29-1	NA	TRBJ2-1	CSAELRDEQFF	TGCAGCGCCGAGCTCAGGGATGAGCAGTTCTTC
few	TRBV14	NA	TRBJ2-7	CASSDFYEQYF	TGTGCCAGCAGTGACTTCTACGAGCAGTACTTC
few	TRBV2	TRBD1	TRBJ2-2	CASRIPGQGRAGELFF	TGTGCCAGCAGGATTCCGGGACAGGGGAGGGCCGGGGAGCTGTTTTTT
few	TRBV30	TRBD1	TRBJ2-7	CAWSSGYGTGNEQYF	TGTGCCTGGAGTTCGGGATACGGGACAGGGAACGAGCAGTACTTC
NA	TRBV5-1	NA	TRBJ2-3	CASSLSLRSGADTQYF	TGCGCCAGCAGCTTGTCTCTCCGGTCAGGCGCAGATACGCAGTATTTT
few	TRBV5-1	TRBD1	TRBJ2-3	CASSRSTGTGSTDTQYF	TGCGCCAGCAGTCGGAGTACCGGGACAGGGAGCACAGATACGCAGTATTTT
NA	TRBV28	NA	TRBJ2-3	CASDRVLSTDTQYF	TGTGCCAGCGACCGGGTACTTAGCACAGATACGCAGTATTTT
NA	TRBV20-1	TRBD2	TRBJ2-3	CSARTLRPGGDTQYF	TGCAGTGCTAGAACTTTGCGGCCGGGGGGAGATACGCAGTATTTT
once	TRBV29-1	NA	TRBJ1-1	CSVTSVNTEAFF	TGCAGCGTTACCAGCGTGAACACTGAAGCTTTCTTT
NA	TRBV12-3/TRBV12-4	NA	TRBJ1-2	CASSPEGRGYTF	TGTGCCAGCAGTCCTGAGGGTAGAGGCTACACCTTC
few	TRBV7-3	TRBD2	TRBJ2-1	CASSPRGGGAYNEQFF	TGTGCCAGCAGCCCCCGGGGCGGGGGGGCCTACAATGAGCAGTTCTTC
NA	TRBV7-2	NA	TRBJ2-1	CASSENRYNEQFF	TGTGCCAGCAGCGAAAACAGGTACAATGAGCAGTTCTTC
medium-sized	TRBV28	NA	TRBJ1-1	CASSVQGYTEAFF	TGTGCCAGCAGTGTACAGGGATACACTGAAGCTTTCTTT
NA	TRBV7-2	TRBD1	TRBJ1-1	CASSQRPGTGTEAFF	TGTGCCAGCAGCCAACGTCCCGGGACAGGGACTGAAGCTTTCTTT
NA	TRBV24-1	NA	TRBJ2-1	CATSDPGGNEQFF	TGTGCCACCAGTGATCCAGGGGGGAATGAGCAGTTCTTC
NA	TRBV6-1	TRBD1	TRBJ1-2	CASHRGARYGYTF	TGTGCCAGCCACAGGGGCGCCCGATATGGCTACACCTTC
NA	TRBV20-1	NA	TRBJ2-4	CSARHVGGIIQYF	TGCAGTGCTAGACATGTGGGTGGAATCATTCAGTACTTC
NA	TRBV28	NA	TRBJ2-1	CASRLSGVYNEQFF	TGTGCCAGCAGACTTTCGGGGGTATACAATGAGCAGTTCTTC
NA	TRBV27	NA	TRBJ2-1	CASSPSPGSYNEQFF	TGTGCCAGCAGTCCCAGTCCCGGGTCCTACAATGAGCAGTTCTTC
NA	TRBV7-6	TRBD1	TRBJ2-7	CASSLVGQGSYEQYF	TGTGCCAGCAGCTTAGTGGGACAGGGTTCCTACGAGCAGTACTTC
NA	TRBV6-2/TRBV6-3	NA	TRBJ1-2	CAGPLEALLYGYTF	TGTGCCGGGCCACTGGAAGCCCTACTCTATGGCTACACCTTC
many	TRBV28	TRBD1	TRBJ2-2	CASSLTGSTGELFF	TGTGCCAGCAGTTTGACAGGGAGCACCGGGGAGCTGTTTTTT
few	TRBV10-3	NA	TRBJ2-2	CAISLGGQRNTGELFF	TGTGCCATCAGCCTCGGGGGACAGCGGAACACCGGGGAGCTGTTTTTT
few	TRBV7-2	NA	TRBJ1-1	CASSFQGTEAFF	TGTGCCAGCAGCTTTCAGGGAACTGAAGCTTTCTTT
NA	TRBV7-3	NA	TRBJ2-1	CASSLLLFSEQFF	TGTGCCAGCAGCTTACTCCTGTTCAGTGAGCAGTTCTTC
few	TRBV20-1	NA	TRBJ2-3	CSARSPTGPDTQYF	TGCAGTGCTAGAAGTCCCACGGGGCCAGATACGCAGTATTTT
few	TRBV7-3	NA	TRBJ2-1	CASSSEDNEQFF	TGTGCCAGCAGCTCCGAGGACAATGAGCAGTTCTTC
NA	TRBV5-1	NA	TRBJ1-6	CASRGNSYNSPLHF	TGCGCCAGCAGGGGAAACTCCTATAATTCACCCCTCCACTTT
NA	TRBV7-8	NA	TRBJ2-2	CASSPILTGELFF	TGTGCCAGCAGCCCGATCTTGACCGGGGAGCTGTTTTTT
few	TRBV2	TRBD2	TRBJ2-3	CASTGLAGGTDTQYF	TGTGCCAGTACCGGACTAGCGGGAGGAACAGATACGCAGTATTTT
many	TRBV6-2/TRBV6-3	TRBD2	TRBJ2-1	CASSYSGTHNEQFF	TGTGCCAGCAGTTATAGCGGGACCCACAATGAGCAGTTCTTC
NA	TRBV7-2	NA	TRBJ1-1	CASSLAEATEAFF	TGTGCCAGCAGCTTAGCGGAGGCCACTGAAGCTTTCTTT